Below are 15 T cell receptor beta chains sequenced from a single sample in a study of T cells in tuberculosis. Time point of the sample: new active TB diagnosis, blood taken before or within 7 days of starting treatment. The table came from immunoSEQ multiplex PCR; TCRdb's copy has only in-frame clones and leaves some out. The repertoire consists of 25,000 to 35,000 clones, with about 91% occurring once and the leading ten covering 6.8%. The starting material was PBMCs, obtained at tuberculosis diagnosis. The source is an adult with tuberculosis.

The chain links TRBV10-2 to TRBJ1-5; TRBD1 agrees at 7 bases. Germline values: CDR1 WSHSY, CDR2 SAAADI. With 4 bases clipped from V and 1 base from J, the junction kept 7 bases outside the gene matches. The CDR3 runs to 16 residues. CDR3 amino acids: CASSGTGQLSNQPQHF. The DNA of the CDR3 is TGCGCCAGCAGTGGAACGGGACAGCTGAGCAATCAGCCCCAGCATTTT.

This chain joins TRBV1 and TRBJ1-5; TRBD1 is the table's D call and was not checked against the DNA. TRBV1 is designated a pseudogene. The CDR3 runs 17 residues. The chain's CDR3 is CTSSPRPGTGGSQPQHF. In DNA, the CDR3 is TGCACCAGCAGCCCCCGACCGGGGACAGGGGGTAGTCAGCCCCAGCATTTT.

The V call is TRBV5-1, the J call TRBJ1-1; 8 nucleotides match TRBD1. The V gene end was trimmed by 0 bases and the J gene end by 5 bases; junction bases not matched to a gene: 3. CDR3 size: 14 residues. In germline, CDR1 is SGHRS, CDR2 YFSETQ. CDR3 DNA: TGCGCCAGCAGCTTGGGCAGGGGGCATACTGAAGCTTTCTTT. Translated, it gives CASSLGRGHTEAFF.

J is TRBJ1-2 and V is TRBV2, with D maybe TRBD1 (6 bases). The CDR3 is 11 residues long. Between the trimmed V and J ends, which lost 11 bases and 11 bases, there was a span of 18 bases. The germline CDR1 and CDR2 sequences are SNHLY and FYNNEI. CDR3 bases: TGTGCCGAATTCCAGGACAGACAGTACACCTTC. It codes for CAEFQDRQYTF.

The V gene is TRBV2, the J gene TRBJ1-6; D remains unclear. The V gene lost 4 bases and the J gene lost 7 bases, with 17 bases spanning the gap. Germline CDR1 is SNHLY and CDR2 is FYNNEI. This CDR3 comprises 16 residues. The CDR3 loop is CASSAEGTGRNSPLHF. As DNA, the CDR3 is TGTGCCAGCAGTGCCGAGGGAACCGGACGGAATTCACCCCTCCACTTT.

This clone appeared a single time. The chain links TRBV19 to TRBJ2-5, with D tentatively TRBD2 (6 bases). The V end lost 3 bases, the J end lost 1 base, and 15 bases lay between the germline ends. Germline CDR1 reads LNHDA; CDR2 reads SQIVND (reference sequence). This CDR3 is 16 amino acids long. The CDR3 is CASSILSGGFQETQYF. The CDR3 region has the DNA TGTGCCAGTAGTATTTTGAGCGGAGGGTTCCAAGAGACCCAGTACTTC.

This clone was counted only a few times. CDR3: CASTSGETQYF. CDR3 nucleotide sequence: TGTGCCAGCACCTCCGGAGAGACCCAGTACTTC. The V and J genes are TRBV28 and TRBJ2-5; D remains unclear. The V end was cut by 7 bases, the J end by 4 bases, with 7 bases between. The CDR3 is made up of 11 amino acids. Germline V gene data show CDR1 as MDHEN and CDR2 as SYDVKM.

The V and J genes are TRBV2 and TRBJ1-2, with TRBD1 identical over 7 bases. CDR1 and CDR2 (germline): SNHLY, FYNNEI. This CDR3 region has 12 residues. V lost 5 bases and J lost 6; bases outside the gene matches: 3. CDR3 protein: CASSPGGHGYTF. DNA of the CDR3: TGTGCCAGCAGTCCAGGGGGGCATGGCTACACCTTC. The full variable domain, with the rest looked up from reference TRBV2 and TRBJ1-2, is EPEVTQTPSHQVTQMGQEVILRCVPISNHLYFYWYRQILGQKVEFLVSFYNNEISEKSEIFDDQFSVERPDGSNFTLKIRSTKLEDSAMYFCASSPGGHGYTFGSGTRLTVV.

The chain couples TRBV7-8 to TRBJ1-2; 7 bases line up with TRBD1. After removal of 7 bases from V and 0 bases from J, the junction contained 11 bases not matched to a gene. Germline V gene sequence: CDR1 SGHVS, CDR2 FQNEAQ. The CDR3 runs to 16 residues. CDR3 bases: TGTGCCAGCACCATGGGCAGGGGGAGAGCTAACTATGGCTACACCTTC. This sequence encodes CASTMGRGRANYGYTF.

V and J are TRBV9 and TRBJ2-3; TRBD1 matches 8 bases. Germline trimming cut 3 bases from V and 7 bases from J; bases unmatched to any gene: 7. The CDR3 consists of 14 residues. Germline V gene lookup returns CDR1 SGDLS and CDR2 YYNGEE. CDR3 protein: CASSAPTGEHTQYF. The CDR3 DNA sequence: TGTGCCAGCAGCGCGCCGACAGGGGAACATACGCAGTATTTT.

The chain couples TRBV28 to TRBJ1-5; 10 nucleotides match TRBD1. Germline values: CDR1 MDHEN, CDR2 SYDVKM. V was pared by 7 bases and J by 7 bases, with 13 bases of the junction left unmatched. The length of the CDR3 is 16 residues. In DNA form, the CDR3 reads TGTGCCAGCATCTTGGGGGACAGGGGATTTGTACAGCCCCAGCATTTT. Protein: CASILGDRGFVQPQHF.

This chain joins TRBV28 and TRBJ2-1; 8 bases map to TRBD1. Germline V gives CDR1 MDHEN, CDR2 SYDVKM. This CDR3 contains 14 residues. V trimming: 3 bases; J trimming: 8 bases; junction bases outside the gene matches: 6. DNA for the CDR3: TGTGCCAGCAGTTTCTTTTCAGGGGGCGATGAGCAGTTCTTC. Amino acid sequence: CASSFFSGGDEQFF. Using reference TRBV28 and TRBJ2-1 for the parts outside the CDR3, the full variable domain is DVKVTQSSRYLVKRTGEKVFLECVQDMDHENMFWYRQDPGLGLRLIYFSYDVKMKEKGDIPEGYSVSREKKERFSLILESASTNQTSMYLCASSFFSGGDEQFFGPGTRLTVL.

V and J are TRBV5-1 and TRBJ2-3; 12 nucleotides agree with TRBD2. Germline V lookup: CDR1 SGHRS, CDR2 YFSETQ. The CDR3 spans 18 residues. V trimming: 4 bases; J trimming: 0 bases; junction bases outside the gene matches: 9. This CDR3 is CASSATSGSGGSTDTQYF. The DNA for the CDR3 is TGCGCCAGCAGCGCGACTAGCGGGAGCGGCGGAAGCACAGATACGCAGTATTTT.

This chain joins TRBV2 and TRBJ2-1, with 7 bases matching TRBD2. This CDR3 comprises 17 residues. After removal of 3 bases from V and 4 bases from J, the junction contained 12 bases not matched to a gene. Germline V CDR1 and CDR2: SNHLY, FYNNEI. CDR3 DNA sequence: TGTGCCAGCAGTGACTCTATCGGGGGGACTATATACAATGAGCAGTTCTTC. Translating gives CASSDSIGGTIYNEQFF.

J is TRBJ2-7 and V is TRBV4-1; 10 bases agree with TRBD2. The CDR3 has 15 residues. V dropped 0 bases and J dropped 7; count of bases not matched to a gene: 6. CDR1 and CDR2 from the germline V gene are MGHRA and YSYEKL. CDR3: CASSQETSGKEEQYF. In DNA, the CDR3 is TGCGCCAGCAGCCAAGAAACTAGCGGGAAGGAAGAGCAGTACTTC.